The rows below give T cell receptor beta chains drawn from one sample of a study of control samples from healthy donors and cancer patients. TCRdb's copy holds only in-frame clones and misses some; the assay was immunoSEQ multiplex PCR. The sample has around 160,000 clones, roughly 93% seen once. The sequencing input was blood. The origin of the receptors is a man in his late teens or twenties in good health. CDR3s include the opening cysteine and the closing phenylalanine or tryptophan. Each record gives: J gene, V gene, clone size, CDR3 length, D gene, CDR3 DNA, CDR3 protein. The D gene is left open where the match is weak. Only part of the rows carry a size: once, few, many, or a class if the clone is expanded.

TRBJ1-3 | TRBV7-2 | - | 13 | TRBD1 | TGTGCCAGCAGGACAGGGGCTGGAAACACCATATATTTT | CASRTGAGNTIYF
TRBJ1-4 | TRBV6-1 | - | 16 | - | TGTGCCAGCAGTGTTGGCCCCAGGGGAACTAATGAAAAACTGTTTTTT | CASSVGPRGTNEKLFF
TRBJ1-4 | TRBV11-2 | - | 14 | TRBD1 | TGTGCCAGCAGTAAGACAGGGGGCGGAGAAAAACTGTTTTTT | CASSKTGGGEKLFF
TRBJ2-1 | TRBV10-3 | - | 17 | TRBD2 | TGTGCCATCAAGACCGCCGGGGGGGCCATCGGAGACAATGAGCAGTTCTTC | CAIKTAGGAIGDNEQFF
TRBJ2-7 | TRBV6-5 | once | 13 | - | TGTGCCAGCAGTAAGGAGATTATCTACGAGCAGTACTTC | CASSKEIIYEQYF
TRBJ2-3 | TRBV28 | - | 15 | - | TGTGCCAGCAGTTTGACGAGGGTAAATGGAGATACGCAGTATTTT | CASSLTRVNGDTQYF
TRBJ2-1 | TRBV20-1 | - | 14 | - | TGCAGTGCTAGTCCCCCCCGATTCTTCGATGAGCAGTTCTTC | CSASPPRFFDEQFF
TRBJ1-2 | TRBV5-1 | - | 13 | - | TGCGCCAGCAGCTTCGGGGGTTCCCATGGCTACACCTTC | CASSFGGSHGYTF
TRBJ1-1 | TRBV4-1 | - | 12 | - | TGCGCCAGCAGCCAAGTGGGGACTGAAGCTTTCTTT | CASSQVGTEAFF
TRBJ1-2 | TRBV29-1 | - | 9 | - | TGCAGCGTTGGGTATGGCTACACCTTC | CSVGYGYTF
TRBJ1-6 | TRBV4-1 | few | 15 | TRBD1 | TGCGCCAGCAGCACCACGGGGACAGGGTCATCACCCCTCCACTTT | CASSTTGTGSSPLHF
TRBJ2-1 | TRBV12-3/TRBV12-4 | - | 13 | TRBD2 | TGTGCCAGCAGTTTAGCGGGAGGGCCGGTGCAGTTCTTC | CASSLAGGPVQFF
TRBJ2-3 | TRBV5-5 | - | 15 | - | TGTGCCAGCAGCTTGATCCAGGGGGGTACAGATACGCAGTATTTT | CASSLIQGGTDTQYF
TRBJ1-5 | TRBV5-1 | once | 14 | - | TGCGCCAGCAGCTTGGATTGTGGCAATCAGCCCCAGCATTTT | CASSLDCGNQPQHF
TRBJ1-4 | TRBV28 | - | 15 | - | TGTGCCAGCAGACTCCAGGGCGGTGAGAATGAAAAACTGTTTTTT | CASRLQGGENEKLFF
TRBJ1-3 | TRBV18 | once | 16 | TRBD1 | TGTGCCAGCTTCCCCGCTGACCGGGACAGGGGAAACACCATATATTTT | CASFPADRDRGNTIYF
TRBJ2-1 | TRBV6-5 | - | 15 | - | TGTGCCAGCAGTTACTCGGCAAATAAGGGCAATGAGCAGTTCTTC | CASSYSANKGNEQFF
TRBJ1-3 | TRBV5-1 | - | 16 | TRBD1 | TGCGCCAGCAGCTTCGAAGGACAGGGGGGTGGAAACACCATATATTTT | CASSFEGQGGGNTIYF
TRBJ2-1 | TRBV9 | - | 14 | - | TGTGCCAGCAGCATCGGGACCGGGGGCGATGAGCAGTTCTTC | CASSIGTGGDEQFF
TRBJ1-1 | TRBV3-1/TRBV3-2 | - | 13 | - | TGTGCCAGCAGCCACGGTCGTCGCACTGAAGCTTTCTTT | CASSHGRRTEAFF
TRBJ1-1 | TRBV6-6 | once | 12 | - | TGTGCCAGCACATTAATGAACACTGAAGCTTTCTTT | CASTLMNTEAFF
TRBJ1-2 | TRBV30 | - | 11 | - | TGTGCCTGGAGTGTCGGGTTCGGCTACACCTTC | CAWSVGFGYTF
TRBJ2-5 | TRBV5-4 | - | 14 | - | TGTGCCAGCAGCTTGGGGGTATGGGGAGAGACCCAGTACTTC | CASSLGVWGETQYF
TRBJ2-5 | TRBV2 | - | 17 | TRBD2 | TGTGCCAGCAGTGAAGCTGGTGCTAGCGGAGGTCCGGAGACCCAGTACTTC | CASSEAGASGGPETQYF
TRBJ2-5 | TRBV27 | - | 19 | - | TGTGCCAGCAGTTCTAGCAGGGAGGTGGTTGGGGGCGTCCAAGAGACCCAGTACTTC | CASSSSREVVGGVQETQYF
TRBJ1-1 | TRBV27 | - | 13 | - | TGTGCCAGCAGTCCAGGGCTGAACACTGAAGCTTTCTTT | CASSPGLNTEAFF
TRBJ2-3 | TRBV5-8 | - | 15 | TRBD2 | TGTGCCAGCAGCTCCGGACTAGCGGCCACAGATACGCAGTATTTT | CASSSGLAATDTQYF
TRBJ2-2 | TRBV7-6 | - | 16 | TRBD2 | TGTGCCAGCAGCTTAGGAGCGGGAGTCGGGACCGGGGAGCTGTTTTTT | CASSLGAGVGTGELFF
TRBJ1-2 | TRBV6-1 | - | 14 | - | TGTGCCAGCAGTGAAGGGCCCCGGAACTATGGCTACACCTTC | CASSEGPRNYGYTF
TRBJ2-7 | TRBV10-3 | - | 18 | - | TGTGCCATCAGTGAGTCTGGGACTCAAATAAGGAAATCCTACGAGCAGTACTTC | CAISESGTQIRKSYEQYF
TRBJ1-3 | TRBV7-2 | - | 14 | - | TGTGCCAGCAGCTCCCCCGGGGCTGGAAACACCATATATTTT | CASSSPGAGNTIYF
TRBJ2-1 | TRBV7-2 | - | 18 | - | TGTGCCAGCAGCGGGCCGATGGGGCTAAGAAGCTCCTACAATGAGCAGTTCTTC | CASSGPMGLRSSYNEQFF
TRBJ1-3 | TRBV28 | - | 16 | - | TGTGCCAGCAGACTACTAGGTCTTGAAACTGGAAACACCATATATTTT | CASRLLGLETGNTIYF
TRBJ2-5 | TRBV4-1 | - | 13 | - | TGCGCCAGCAGCCAAGGGACCCAAGAGACCCAGTACTTC | CASSQGTQETQYF
TRBJ1-2 | TRBV27 | few | 12 | TRBD1 | TGTGCCACCTCGACAGGGGGCTATGGCTACACCTTC | CATSTGGYGYTF
TRBJ2-1 | TRBV30 | - | 12 | TRBD2 | TGTGCCTGTAGCGGGGGAGCGAATGAGCAGTTCTTC | CACSGGANEQFF
TRBJ1-1 | TRBV6-5 | - | 14 | - | TGTGCCAGCAGTTCCGGGGGCGGGCGCACTGAAGCTTTCTTT | CASSSGGGRTEAFF
TRBJ1-1 | TRBV28 | - | 12 | TRBD1 | TGTGCCAGCAGTTTGGGGTACAGGGGGGCTTTCTTT | CASSLGYRGAFF
TRBJ1-1 | TRBV12-3/TRBV12-4 | - | 13 | - | TGTGCCAGCAGTGTCAGGGGGAACACTGAAGCTTTCTTT | CASSVRGNTEAFF
TRBJ1-6 | TRBV5-6 | - | 15 | - | TGTGCCAGCAGCCCGGGTGCCAGACCAAATTCACCCCTCCACTTT | CASSPGARPNSPLHF
TRBJ2-5 | TRBV7-9 | - | 14 | - | TGTGCCAGCAGCCCGGACAGCCTCGGGGAGACCCAGTACTTC | CASSPDSLGETQYF
TRBJ1-1 | TRBV7-8 | - | 17 | TRBD1 | TGTGCCAGCAGCCGAGGGACAGGGGAAGCGGTGAACACTGAAGCTTTCTTT | CASSRGTGEAVNTEAFF
TRBJ1-1 | TRBV4-3 | - | 14 | - | TGCGCCAGCAGCTACGTCGGCAGGCACACTGAAGCTTTCTTT | CASSYVGRHTEAFF
TRBJ1-2 | TRBV5-4 | - | 12 | - | TGTGCCAGCAGCTTGTATGGCCATGGCTACACCTTC | CASSLYGHGYTF
TRBJ1-2 | TRBV5-4 | - | 16 | - | TGTGCCAGCAGCCCATTCCCGGTAAAATTTCTGTATGGCTACACCTTC | CASSPFPVKFLYGYTF
TRBJ2-2 | TRBV14 | - | 15 | - | TGTGCCAGCAGCCAGATATCTCCTAACACCGGGGAGCTGTTTTTT | CASSQISPNTGELFF
TRBJ1-5 | TRBV19 | - | 17 | - | TGTGCCAGTAGTATAGATTTCGGAATTCCTAGCAATCAGCCCCAGCATTTT | CASSIDFGIPSNQPQHF
TRBJ1-2 | TRBV19 | - | 15 | - | TGTGCCAGTAGTATATCCCCCGCCGGTAACTATGGCTACACCTTC | CASSISPAGNYGYTF
TRBJ2-3 | TRBV5-4 | - | 14 | - | TGTGCCAGCAGCTTGCGCACGGACACAGATACGCAGTATTTT | CASSLRTDTDTQYF
TRBJ2-1 | TRBV5-1 | - | 18 | TRBD2 | TGCGCCAGCAGCAGGGGAGCGGGACTTGAAAGCTCCTACAATGAGCAGTTCTTC | CASSRGAGLESSYNEQFF
TRBJ2-7 | TRBV28 | - | 13 | - | TGTGCCAGCCGTCCGGTCAGACTCTACGAGCAGTACTTC | CASRPVRLYEQYF
TRBJ1-1 | TRBV20-1 | once | 11 | - | TGCAGGGGTTCAGTGAACACTGAAGCTTTCTTT | CRGSVNTEAFF
TRBJ1-2 | TRBV7-9 | - | 17 | TRBD1 | TGTGCCAGCACCCCCGCCCCCCGGGACAGGGTATATAATGGCTACACCTTC | CASTPAPRDRVYNGYTF
TRBJ2-3 | TRBV9 | - | 15 | - | TGTGCCAGCAGCGTAGCGGCCTATAGCACAGATACGCAGTATTTT | CASSVAAYSTDTQYF
TRBJ2-7 | TRBV12-3/TRBV12-4 | - | 11 | - | TGTGCCAGCAGCCTCTTTGAGGGTCAGTACTTC | CASSLFEGQYF